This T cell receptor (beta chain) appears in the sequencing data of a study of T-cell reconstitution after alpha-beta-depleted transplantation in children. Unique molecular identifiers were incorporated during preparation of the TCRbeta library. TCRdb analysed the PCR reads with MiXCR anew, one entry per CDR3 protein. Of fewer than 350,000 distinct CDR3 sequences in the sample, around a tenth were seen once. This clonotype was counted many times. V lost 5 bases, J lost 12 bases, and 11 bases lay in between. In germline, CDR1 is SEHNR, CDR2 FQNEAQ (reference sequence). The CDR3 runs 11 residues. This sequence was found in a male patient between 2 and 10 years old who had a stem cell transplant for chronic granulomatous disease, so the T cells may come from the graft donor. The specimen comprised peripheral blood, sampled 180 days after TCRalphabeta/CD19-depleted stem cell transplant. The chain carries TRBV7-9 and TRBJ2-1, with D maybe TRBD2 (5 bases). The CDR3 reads CASSLDAGQFF. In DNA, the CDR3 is TGTGCCAGCAGCCTCGACGCGGGGCAGTTCTTC.